This entry concerns a single TCR beta chain. The antigen remains undetermined. These data originate in a study of blood T cells in healthy people across ages. Study-level background: Using template switching, researchers captured about one barcoded beta molecule for each two T cells.

Findings and limits, study-wide: Naive and antigen-experienced cells were not separated, limiting conclusive comparison. Shifts in expanded clonotypes may have been confounded by donor CMV status, which was unknown.

This CDR3 region has 15 residues. Germline V gene sequence: CDR1 SGHTA, CDR2 FQGTGA. V dropped 2 bases and J dropped 5 bases, with 13 bases sitting between them. PCR was performed a second time for roughly 6 to 12 cycles using a sample-barcoded 5' primer and a J-beta primer mix. TCRdb reanalysed the 5' RACE reads using MiXCR and keeps one entry per CDR3 protein. The table lists fewer than 900,000 distinct CDR3 sequences, roughly 35% of them singletons. This receptor was obtained from a man aged 18 to 35 in good health. The chain carries TRBV7-3 and TRBJ2-1; D is ambiguous. Material for sequencing was blood. CDR3 DNA: TGTGCCAGCAGCTTAGAAGGCTCCACGAACAATGAGCAGTTCTTC. Protein sequence: CASSLEGSTNNEQFF. Together with reference TRBV7-3 and TRBJ2-1, the CDR3 gives the full variable domain: GAGVSQTPSNKVTEKGKYVELRCDPISGHTALYWYRQSLGQGPEFLIYFQGTGAADDSGLPNDRFFAVRPEGSVSTLKIQRTERGDSAVYLCASSLEGSTNNEQFFGPGTRLTVL.